Listed below are T cell receptor beta chains from one sample, sequenced in a study of PD-1 blockade in classical Hodgkin lymphoma. Assay used: immunoSEQ multiplex PCR; TCRdb lists only in-frame clones, some missing. The sample lists about 25,000 clones, around 94% occurring once. Sequencing was carried out using peripheral blood mononuclear cells (PBMCs). The receptors stem from a human donor with classical Hodgkin lymphoma. Each CDR3 is given with its conserved first and last residue.

j_call cdr3_length v_call cdr3_aa
TRBJ1-1 15 TRBV19 CASSIDPGTNTEAFF
TRBJ2-2 15 TRBV10-3 CAISSGGANTGELFF
TRBJ2-7 12 TRBV27 CASSFGGNEQYF
TRBJ2-3 13 TRBV11-2 CAGRGTSSDTQYF
TRBJ2-1 12 TRBV7-7 CASSPGQGKKFF
TRBJ2-3 15 TRBV11-2 CASSLAAGVRYTQYF
TRBJ2-2 17 TRBV9 CASSGPGTGTGTGELFF
TRBJ2-3 17 TRBV18 CASSPGTGARSTDTQYF
TRBJ1-1 13 TRBV14 CASSLLGNTEAFF
TRBJ1-5 14 TRBV2 CASSAFDRNQPQHF
TRBJ1-2 10 TRBV20-1 CSATQGGYTF
TRBJ2-5 15 TRBV5-1 CASSTSGGPGETQYF